The 7 T cell receptor beta chains below all came from one sample that was sequenced in a study of control samples from healthy donors and cancer patients. Data came from immunoSEQ multiplex PCR; TCRdb stores just in-frame clones and leaves some out. Among roughly 120,000 clones listed, about nine tenths were seen once. Sequencing used blood. Receptors were obtained from a woman aged 18-30 years in good health.

J is TRBJ2-2 and V is TRBV19, with 7 positions matching TRBD1. Germline V CDR1 and CDR2: LNHDA, SQIVND (reference sequence). After removal of 7 bases from V and 3 bases from J, the junction contained 8 bases not matched to a gene. The CDR3 spans 15 residues. The CDR3 DNA sequence: TGTGCCAGTACCCCGACCCAGGGGGACACCGGGGAGCTGTTTTTT. Residues: CASTPTQGDTGELFF.

The genes are TRBV28 and TRBJ1-5; D perhaps matches TRBD1 (6 bases). Trimming removed 3 bases from V and 9 bases from J, with 9 bases in between. The CDR3 totals 12 residues. Germline V gene data show CDR1 as MDHEN and CDR2 as SYDVKM. CDR3 protein: CASSLGQAPQHF. The CDR3 DNA reads TGTGCCAGCAGTTTGGGACAAGCGCCCCAGCATTTT.

The chain uses TRBV27 and TRBJ2-3; D is unclear. This CDR3 comprises 10 residues. V lost 8 bases and J lost 11, with 11 bases in between. Germline CDR1 reads MNHEY; CDR2 reads SMNVEV (reference sequence). The CDR3 region is CASGSLVQYF. CDR3 DNA sequence: TGTGCCAGCGGCTCATTGGTGCAGTATTTT.

The J gene is TRBJ2-2, the V gene TRBV15; TRBD1 or TRBD2 may be the D gene (5 bases each). This CDR3 comprises 15 residues. Looked up from germline, CDR1 is LNHNV and CDR2 is YYDKDF (reference sequence). The V gene lost 1 base and the J gene lost 7 bases, with 13 bases spanning the gap. The CDR3 DNA sequence: TGTGCCACCAGCAGAGTGGGAGAGGGGAACGGGGAGCTGTTTTTT. Translated: CATSRVGEGNGELFF.

CDR3 nucleotide sequence: TGTGCCAGCAGCCTCCGGGACAGGGACAAGGCTTTCTTT. Residues: CASSLRDRDKAFF. The V gene is TRBV7-3, the J gene TRBJ1-1, with TRBD1 identical over 9 bases. Germline-derived CDR1 and CDR2 are SGHTA and FQGTGA. This CDR3 is 13 amino acids long. J was trimmed by 11 bases and V by 5 bases; bases with no gene match: 9.

In this sample, this clone turned up once. The rearrangement uses TRBV27 and TRBJ2-3, with a tentative D call TRBD2 (5 bases). CDR1 is MNHEY and CDR2 is SMNVEV in the germline V gene (reference sequence). The CDR3 spans 17 residues. Deletions cut 4 bases from V and 2 bases from J, with 19 bases between. The CDR3 DNA is TGTGCCAGCAGTTCCCCCCGTCAGAGCGGCTCCACAGATACGCAGTATTTT. Residues: CASSSPRQSGSTDTQYF.

The chain uses TRBV29-1 and TRBJ1-3; tentative D call: TRBD1 (5 bases). Germline V gene data show CDR1 as SQVTM and CDR2 as ANQGSEA. The germline V and J ends were trimmed by 3 bases and 0 bases, with 9 bases remaining between them. The CDR3 consists of 14 residues. CDR3 bases: TGCAGCGTTGAGGGGGGTTTCTCTGGAAACACCATATATTTT. Encoded protein: CSVEGGFSGNTIYF.